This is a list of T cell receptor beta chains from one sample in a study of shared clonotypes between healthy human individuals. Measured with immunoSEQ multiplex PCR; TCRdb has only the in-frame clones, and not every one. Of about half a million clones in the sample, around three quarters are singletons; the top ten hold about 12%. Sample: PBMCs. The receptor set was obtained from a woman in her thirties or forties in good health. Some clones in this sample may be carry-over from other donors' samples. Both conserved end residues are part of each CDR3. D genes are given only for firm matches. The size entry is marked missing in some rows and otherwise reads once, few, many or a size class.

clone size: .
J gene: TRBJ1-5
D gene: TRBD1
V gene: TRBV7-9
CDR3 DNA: TGTGCCAGCAGCTTAGGAGGGGACAGGGGGCTCCAGCCCCAGCATTTT
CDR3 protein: CASSLGGDRGLQPQHF

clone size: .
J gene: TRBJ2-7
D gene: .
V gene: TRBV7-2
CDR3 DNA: TGTGCCAGCAGCCCCGTGGCGGCCCCCTACGAGCAGTACTTC
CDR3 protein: CASSPVAAPYEQYF

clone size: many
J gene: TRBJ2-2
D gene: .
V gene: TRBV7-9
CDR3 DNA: TGTGCCAGCAGCTTAGGTGCGTGGGGCAGCCCCAACACCGGGGAGCTGTTTTTT
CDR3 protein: CASSLGAWGSPNTGELFF

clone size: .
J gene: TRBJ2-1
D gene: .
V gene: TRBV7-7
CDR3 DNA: TGTGCTAGCAGCTTAACGGCCAGGGGCTCCTACAATGAGCAGTTCTTC
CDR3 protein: CASSLTARGSYNEQFF

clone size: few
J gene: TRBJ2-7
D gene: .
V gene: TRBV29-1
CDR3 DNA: TGCAGCGTTGAGGTGGACCAGAATGCCTACGAGCAGTACTTC
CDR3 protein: CSVEVDQNAYEQYF

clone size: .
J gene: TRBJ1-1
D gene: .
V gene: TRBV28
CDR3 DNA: TGTGCCAGCAGCGACACTCCGAACACTGAAGCTTTCTTT
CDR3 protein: CASSDTPNTEAFF

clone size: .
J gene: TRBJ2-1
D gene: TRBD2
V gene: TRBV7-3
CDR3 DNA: TGTGCCAGCAGCTCCCAAGGGGGGACTAGCGGTTACAATGAGCAGTTCTTC
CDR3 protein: CASSSQGGTSGYNEQFF

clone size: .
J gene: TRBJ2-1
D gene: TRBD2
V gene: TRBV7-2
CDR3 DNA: TGTGCCAGCAGCTTTGCGGGAGTTATAGGTAATGAGCAGTTCTTC
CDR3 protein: CASSFAGVIGNEQFF

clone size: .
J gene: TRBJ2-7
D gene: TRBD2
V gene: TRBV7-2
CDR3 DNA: TGTGCCAGCAGCTTGGCTAGCGGGACCTCCTACGAGCAGTACTTC
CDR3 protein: CASSLASGTSYEQYF

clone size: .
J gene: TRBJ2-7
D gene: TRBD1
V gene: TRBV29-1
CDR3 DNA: TGCAGCTTTCGGGACAGAGACTCCTACGAGCAGTACTTC
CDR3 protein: CSFRDRDSYEQYF

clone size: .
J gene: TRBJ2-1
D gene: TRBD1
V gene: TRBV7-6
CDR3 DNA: TGTGCCAGCAGCTTAAACAGGGGCTGGGAGCAGTTCTTC
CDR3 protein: CASSLNRGWEQFF

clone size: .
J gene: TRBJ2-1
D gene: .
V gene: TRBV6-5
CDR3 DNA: TGTGCCAGCATTCGGGGGTTTGAGCAGTTCTTC
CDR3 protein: CASIRGFEQFF

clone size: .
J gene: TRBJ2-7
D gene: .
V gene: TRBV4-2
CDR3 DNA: TGTGCCAGCAGCCAAAACAGCGCCTACGAGCAGTACTTC
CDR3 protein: CASSQNSAYEQYF

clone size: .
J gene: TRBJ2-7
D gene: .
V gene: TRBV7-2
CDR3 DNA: TGTGCCAGCAGCCGTAGCGCTGCTCGGTCCTACGAGCAGTACTTC
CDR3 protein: CASSRSAARSYEQYF

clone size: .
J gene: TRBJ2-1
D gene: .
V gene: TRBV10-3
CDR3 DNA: TGTGCCATCAGGGGGAGCGCCGGCTCCTACAATGAGCAGTTCTTC
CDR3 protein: CAIRGSAGSYNEQFF

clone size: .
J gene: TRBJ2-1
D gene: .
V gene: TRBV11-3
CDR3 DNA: TGTGCCAGCAGCCCAGTCCGGGCCCCCCATGAGCAGTTCTTC
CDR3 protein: CASSPVRAPHEQFF

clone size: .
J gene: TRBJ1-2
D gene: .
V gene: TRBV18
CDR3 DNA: TGTGCCAGCTCACCTGACGTTAACTATGGCTACACCTTC
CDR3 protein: CASSPDVNYGYTF

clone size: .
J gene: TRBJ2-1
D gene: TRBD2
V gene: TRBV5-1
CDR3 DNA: TGCGCCAGCAGCTTGGCGAAGCGGGAGCTAGACAATGAGCAGTTCTTC
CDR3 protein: CASSLAKRELDNEQFF

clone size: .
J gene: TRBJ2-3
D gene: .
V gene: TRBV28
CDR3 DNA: TGTGCCACCTCCGCCGGGGATACGCAGTATTTT
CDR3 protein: CATSAGDTQYF

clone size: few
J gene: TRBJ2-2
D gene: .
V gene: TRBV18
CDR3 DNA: TGTGCCAGCTCGAGAGAATCAAACACCGGGGAGCTGTTTTTT
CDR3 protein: CASSRESNTGELFF

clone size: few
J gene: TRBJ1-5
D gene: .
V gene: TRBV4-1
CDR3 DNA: TGCGCCAGCAGCCAAGGGACGGACAATCAGCCCCAGCATTTT
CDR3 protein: CASSQGTDNQPQHF

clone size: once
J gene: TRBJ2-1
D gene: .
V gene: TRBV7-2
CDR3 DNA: TGTGCCAGCAGCTTAGATGGTAGCGGAACAAATGAGCAGTTCTTC
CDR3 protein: CASSLDGSGTNEQFF

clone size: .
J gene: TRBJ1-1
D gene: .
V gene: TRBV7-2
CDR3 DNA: TGTGCCAGCAGCTTAGAAGCCGGCGTTGAAGCTTTCTTT
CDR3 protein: CASSLEAGVEAFF

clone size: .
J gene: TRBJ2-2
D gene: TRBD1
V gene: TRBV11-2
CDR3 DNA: TGTGCCAGCAGCGCACCGGGACAGGTCTACACCGGGGAGCTGTTTTTT
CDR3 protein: CASSAPGQVYTGELFF

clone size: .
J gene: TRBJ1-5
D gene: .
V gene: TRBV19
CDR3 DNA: TGTGCCAGTAGTATGGGTCGGTGGGTCGATCAGCCCCAGCATTTT
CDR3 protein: CASSMGRWVDQPQHF

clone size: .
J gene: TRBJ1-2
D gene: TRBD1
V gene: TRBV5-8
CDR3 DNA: TGTGCCAGCAGCATACTACAGGGGATGGCCTATGGTTACACCTTC
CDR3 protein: CASSILQGMAYGYTF

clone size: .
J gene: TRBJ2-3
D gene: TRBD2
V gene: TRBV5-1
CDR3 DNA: TGCGCCAGCCACCCGACTAGCCCTTATACAGATACGCAGTATTTT
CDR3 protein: CASHPTSPYTDTQYF

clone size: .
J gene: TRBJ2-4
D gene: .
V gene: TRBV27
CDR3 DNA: TGTGCCAGCACCCTGTTAGGGGCCACCAAAAACATTCAGTACTTC
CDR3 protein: CASTLLGATKNIQYF

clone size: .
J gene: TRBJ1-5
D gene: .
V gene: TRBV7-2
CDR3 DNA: TGTGCCAGCAGCTGGGTCAATCAGCCCCAGCATTTT
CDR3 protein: CASSWVNQPQHF

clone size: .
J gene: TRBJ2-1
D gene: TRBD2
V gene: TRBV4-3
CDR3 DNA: TGCGCCAGCAGCCAATCCCTAGCGGGAGTGAATGAGCAGTTCTTC
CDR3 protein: CASSQSLAGVNEQFF

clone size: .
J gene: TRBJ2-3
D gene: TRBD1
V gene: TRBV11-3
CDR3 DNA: TGTGCCAGCAGCTCGACAGGGGGCGCGTCAGATACGCAGTATTTT
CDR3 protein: CASSSTGGASDTQYF

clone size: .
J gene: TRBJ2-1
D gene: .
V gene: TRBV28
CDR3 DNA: TGTGCCAGCAGACCGTCCTCCTACAATGAGCAGTTCTTC
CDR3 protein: CASRPSSYNEQFF

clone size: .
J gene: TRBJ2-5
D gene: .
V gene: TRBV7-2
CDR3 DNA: TGTGCCAGCAGCTTAGTTGTAGGGGGGCAGGAGACCCAGTACTTC
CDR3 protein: CASSLVVGGQETQYF

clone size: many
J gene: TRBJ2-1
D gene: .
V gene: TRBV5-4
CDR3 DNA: TGTGCCAGCAGCTGGACTATTGGCGATCCGTTCTTC
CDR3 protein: CASSWTIGDPFF

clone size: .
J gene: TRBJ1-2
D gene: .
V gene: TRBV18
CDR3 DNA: TGTGCCAGCTCACCACAGGCTTGGGGGGCCGGAGGCTACACCTTC
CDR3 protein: CASSPQAWGAGGYTF

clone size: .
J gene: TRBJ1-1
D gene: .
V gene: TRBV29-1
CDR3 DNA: TGCAGCGCCACCGGGGGCGGGGCTCTGAACACTGAAGCTTTCTTT
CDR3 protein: CSATGGGALNTEAFF

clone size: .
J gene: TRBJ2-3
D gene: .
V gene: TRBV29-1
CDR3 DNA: TGCAGCGTTGAAGATCAAGAAGGGAAGGTGACGCAGTATTTT
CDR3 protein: CSVEDQEGKVTQYF

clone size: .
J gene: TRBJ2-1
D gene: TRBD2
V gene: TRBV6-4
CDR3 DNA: TGTGCCAGCAGTCAGACTAGCGGGAGCACGGGGGAGCAGTTCTTC
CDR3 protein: CASSQTSGSTGEQFF

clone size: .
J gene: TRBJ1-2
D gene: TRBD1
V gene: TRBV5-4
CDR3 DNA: TGTGCCAGCAGCGGCGGGACAGGTCCTACCTATGGCTACACCTTC
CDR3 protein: CASSGGTGPTYGYTF

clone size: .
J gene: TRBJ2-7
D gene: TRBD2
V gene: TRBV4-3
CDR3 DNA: TGCGCCAGCAGCCGAGGGAGCGGGGCCTACGAGCAGTACTTC
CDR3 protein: CASSRGSGAYEQYF

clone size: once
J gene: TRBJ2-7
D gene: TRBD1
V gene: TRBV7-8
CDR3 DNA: TGTGCCAGCAGCTCAAGGGACAGGGCCTTCTACGAGCAGTACTTC
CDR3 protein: CASSSRDRAFYEQYF

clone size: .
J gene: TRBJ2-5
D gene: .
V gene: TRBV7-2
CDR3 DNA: TGTGCCGGCAGCTCAGGGTCGTACCCCCAGTACTTC
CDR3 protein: CAGSSGSYPQYF

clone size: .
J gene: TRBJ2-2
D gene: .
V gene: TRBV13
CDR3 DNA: TGTGCCAGCAGCGCGACTCGGCGCGGGGAGCTGTTTTTT
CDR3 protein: CASSATRRGELFF

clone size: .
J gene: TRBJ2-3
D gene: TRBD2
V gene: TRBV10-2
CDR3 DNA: TGCGCCAGCAGTGAGTCTGGGACTAGCGAGCGCACAGATACGCAGTATTTT
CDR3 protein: CASSESGTSERTDTQYF

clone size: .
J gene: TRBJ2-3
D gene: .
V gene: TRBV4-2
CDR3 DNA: TGTGCCAGCAGCCAAGCGGCAGGGGGGACAGATACGCAGTATTTT
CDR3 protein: CASSQAAGGTDTQYF

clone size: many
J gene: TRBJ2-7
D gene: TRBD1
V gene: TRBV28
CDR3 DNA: TGTGCCAGCAGCCCCCCCCCGACAGGGGGCATCTACGAGCAGTACTTC
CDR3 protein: CASSPPPTGGIYEQYF

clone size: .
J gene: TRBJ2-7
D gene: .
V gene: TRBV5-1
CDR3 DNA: TGCGCCAGCAGCTTGGCAGGGGACGTATACGAGCAGTACTTC
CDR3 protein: CASSLAGDVYEQYF

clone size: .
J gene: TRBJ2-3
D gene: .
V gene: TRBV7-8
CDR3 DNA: TGTGCCAGCAGCCCCGGCCGATTCGCAGAGACCACAGATACGCAGTATTTT
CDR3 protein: CASSPGRFAETTDTQYF

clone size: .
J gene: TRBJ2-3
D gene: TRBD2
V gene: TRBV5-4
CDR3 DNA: TGTGCCAGCAGCCCCCGAAGCGGGAAGTTCACAGATACGCAGTATTTT
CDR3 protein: CASSPRSGKFTDTQYF

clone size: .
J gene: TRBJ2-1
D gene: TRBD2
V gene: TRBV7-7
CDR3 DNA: TGTGCTAGCAGCTTATTGGCGGGAGCGGCGGTTGATGAGCAGTTCTTC
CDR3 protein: CASSLLAGAAVDEQFF

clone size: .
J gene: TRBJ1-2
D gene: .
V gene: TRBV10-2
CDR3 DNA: TGCGCCAGCAGTGAGCGGGACTATGGCTACACCTTC
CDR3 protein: CASSERDYGYTF

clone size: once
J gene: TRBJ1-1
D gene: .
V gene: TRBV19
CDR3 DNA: TGTGCCAGTAGTATTCGGACTTTGAACACTGAAGCTTTCTTT
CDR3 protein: CASSIRTLNTEAFF

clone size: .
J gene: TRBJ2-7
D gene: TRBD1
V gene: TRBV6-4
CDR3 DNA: TGTGCCAGCAGTGACTCACCGGGACAGGGGGACTACGAGCAGTACTTC
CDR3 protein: CASSDSPGQGDYEQYF

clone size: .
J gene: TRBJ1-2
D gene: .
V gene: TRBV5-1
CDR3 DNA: TGCGCCAGCAGCTTGTCCCCGGGCCTCGCCACTCTAGGCTACACCTTC
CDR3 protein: CASSLSPGLATLGYTF

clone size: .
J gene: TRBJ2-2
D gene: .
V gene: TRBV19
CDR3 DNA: TGTGCCAGTAGTATAGTGGGGGGAAACACCGGGGAGCTGTTTTTT
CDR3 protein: CASSIVGGNTGELFF

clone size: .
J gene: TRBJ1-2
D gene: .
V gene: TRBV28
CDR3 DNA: TGTGCCAGCAGTTTCAGGACAGTCAGTGGCTACACCTTC
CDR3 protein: CASSFRTVSGYTF

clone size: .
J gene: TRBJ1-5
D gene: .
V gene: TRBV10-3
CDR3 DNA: TGTGCCATCAGTGAAAGACAGAAAAATCAGCCCCAGCATTTT
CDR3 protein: CAISERQKNQPQHF

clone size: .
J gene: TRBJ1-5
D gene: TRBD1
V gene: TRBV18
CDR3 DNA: TGTGCCAGCTCACCCCAGGGGGCGCGGGATCAGCCCCAGCATTTT
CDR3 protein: CASSPQGARDQPQHF